Shown below are 13 T cell receptor beta chains from a single sample sequenced in a study of blood T cell repertoires in COVID-19. The method was immunoSEQ multiplex PCR; TCRdb's version includes in-frame clones alone and lacks a portion of them. The table lists 100,000 to 150,000 clones, 85% to 90% of them singletons. Specimen: peripheral blood. The receptors were gathered from a woman aged 70-85 years with acute or convalescent COVID-19.

The chain is built from TRBV11-2 and TRBJ1-2; no firm D call. CDR1 is SGHAT and CDR2 is FQNNGV in the germline V gene. The CDR3 sequence is 12 residues long. Trimming took off 5 bases at V and 2 bases at J, with 6 bases between the two ends. The CDR3 sequence is CASSQRNYGYTF. CDR3 bases: TGTGCCAGCAGCCAGCGGAACTATGGCTACACCTTC.

The chain couples TRBV5-1 to TRBJ2-4, with D possibly TRBD1 on 5 matching bases. V lost 4 bases and J lost 6, with 17 bases in between. Germline V gene lookup returns CDR1 SGHRS and CDR2 YFSETQ. The CDR3 sequence is 15 residues long. The CDR3 DNA follows: TGCGCCAGCAGCGCCGAAGCCAGGGTGGGAAACATTCAGTACTTC. Translating it yields CASSAEARVGNIQYF.

This clone came up many times. The CDR3 coding sequence is TGTGCCAGCAGCCAAGATAGGGCACTAGCGGGGGTGGGCACAGATACGCAGTATTTT. Amino acids: CASSQDRALAGVGTDTQYF. V is TRBV3-1 (or the pseudogene TRBV3-2) and J is TRBJ2-3; 11 bases line up with TRBD2. Unmatched junction bases numbered 9, after V lost 0 bases and J lost 1 base. The CDR3 is made up of 19 amino acids. Germline-derived CDR1 and CDR2 are LGHDT and YNNKEL (reference sequence).

This sequence joins TRBV28 and TRBJ2-3; D may be TRBD2 (5 bases). The CDR3 contains 13 residues. V was clipped by 6 bases and J by 5 bases, with 12 bases between them. The germline gives CDR1 MDHEN, CDR2 SYDVKM. CDR3 DNA: TGTGCCAGCAGGGCACTAGGTGTAGATACGCAGTATTTT. Translating it yields CASRALGVDTQYF.

This chain connects TRBV12-5 to TRBJ2-1, with a weak D call TRBD1 (6 bases). The V gene lost 2 bases and the J gene lost 9 bases, with 20 bases spanning the gap. CDR3 length: 16 residues. From germline, CDR1 is LGHNT and CDR2 FRNRAP. In nucleotides, the CDR3 is TGTGCTAGTGGTTTGCCCAGGGGTCCCCGCAGCCCTGAGCAGTTCTTC. It is translated as CASGLPRGPRSPEQFF.

This sequence joins TRBV30 and TRBJ2-7; perhaps TRBD1 as D (6 bases). Trimming cost V 0 bases and J 7 bases, with 16 bases left between them. CDR1 is GTSNPN and CDR2 is SVGIG in the germline V gene (reference sequence). The CDR3 spans 14 residues. The DNA for the CDR3 is TGTGCCTGGAGTGTAAATCTGGGGGCGCGAGAGCAGTACTTC. Amino acid sequence: CAWSVNLGAREQYF. Complete variable domain (other parts from reference TRBV30 and TRBJ2-7): SQTIHQWPATLVQPVGSPLSLECTVEGTSNPNLYWYRQAAGRGLQLLFYSVGIGQISSEVPQNLSASRPQDRQFILSSKKLLLSDSGFYLCAWSVNLGAREQYFGPGTRLTVT.

The chain links TRBV24-1 to TRBJ2-3, with unresolved D. In germline, CDR1 is KGHDR, CDR2 SFDVKD. This CDR3 is built from 12 residues. The ends were cut back, 8 bases at V and 5 bases at J, with 10 bases in the middle. CDR3 bases: TGTGCCACCAACCGTCCGGGAGATACGCAGTATTTT. Translated: CATNRPGDTQYF.

The chain links TRBV9 to TRBJ1-6, with D tentatively TRBD1 (6 bases). This CDR3 contains 14 residues. Germline CDR1 and CDR2: SGDLS and YYNGEE. The V and J ends lost 3 bases and 10 bases respectively, with 14 bases between them. The CDR3, as DNA: TGTGCCAGCAGCGACAGGGTCGACAGATCACCCCTCCACTTT. It yields the protein CASSDRVDRSPLHF.

V is TRBV19 and J is TRBJ2-5, with TRBD1 matching over 9 bases. This CDR3 is 13 amino acids long. CDR1 is LNHDA and CDR2 is SQIVND in the germline V gene (reference sequence). Trimming took 5 bases from V and 5 from J; bases not matched to a gene: 3. The CDR3 sequence: CASSLQGAETQYF. The CDR3 DNA follows: TGTGCCAGTAGTTTACAGGGGGCCGAGACCCAGTACTTC.

The chain is built from TRBV7-9 and TRBJ1-4; D is unclear. V lost 5 bases to trimming and J lost 1 base, with 11 bases between them. The CDR3 length is 15 residues. Germline CDR1 and CDR2: SEHNR and FQNEAQ (reference sequence). CDR3: CASSQWPGTNEKLFF. The CDR3 DNA follows: TGTGCCAGCAGCCAATGGCCAGGAACTAATGAAAAACTGTTTTTT.

There are a few counts of this clone. The chain links TRBV6-5 to TRBJ2-1; 8 nucleotides align to TRBD1. The CDR3 runs 15 residues. Germline CDR1 is MNHEY and CDR2 is SVGAGI. The V and J ends lost 5 bases and 4 bases, in that order; junction bases with no gene match: 7. The CDR3 region has the DNA TGTGCCAGCAGTCCCACAGGGGGGAGGTACAATGAGCAGTTCTTC. As protein: CASSPTGGRYNEQFF.

The J gene is TRBJ1-6, the V gene TRBV5-1; weak D call: TRBD1 (5 bases). This CDR3 has 13 amino acids. Trimming left V 5 bases short and J 7 bases short, with 10 bases between. Germline values: CDR1 SGHRS, CDR2 YFSETQ. This chain's CDR3 is CASSWGVNSPLHF. In nucleotides, the CDR3 is TGCGCCAGCAGTTGGGGGGTGAATTCACCCCTCCACTTT. Full variable domain (rest looked up from reference TRBV5-1 and TRBJ1-6): KAGVTQTPRYLIKTRGQQVTLSCSPISGHRSVSWYQQTPGQGLQFLFEYFSETQRNKGNFPGRFSGRQFSNSRSEMNVSTLELGDSALYLCASSWGVNSPLHFGNGTRLTVT.

The DNA of the CDR3 is TGTGCCAGCAGCCAAGAAGGAGGGTACACTGAAGCTTTCTTT. This codes for CASSQEGGYTEAFF. This chain joins TRBV3-1 (or the pseudogene TRBV3-2) and TRBJ1-1; no clear D. CDR1 and CDR2 from the germline V gene are LGHDT and YNNKEL (reference sequence). V was clipped by 0 bases and J by 3 bases, with 8 bases between them. The CDR3 is 14 residues long.